This entry is about one TCR beta chain. Its matching antigen is unknown. Time point here: cycle 4 day 1 (C4D1), after less than seven weeks of nivolumab. After autologous stem cell transplantation all patients relapsed, and prior brentuximab vedotin exposure differed between cohorts. These data come from a study of PD-1 blockade in classical Hodgkin lymphoma. Study-wide results and limits: Causes of the repertoire differences remain undefined, possibly disease activity or prior therapy. Patients who initiated nivolumab within 1 year of ASCT were excluded. As was reported, newly diagnosed patients showed lower baseline TCR diversity than healthy donors did.

Repertoires were generated with immunoSEQ multiplex PCR, while TCRdb's copy carries only in-frame clones and drops some. The sample holds some 58,000 clones, less than 95% seen once. Per the germline V gene, CDR1 is SGHVS and CDR2 is FQNEAQ. Trimming shortened V by 0 bases and J by 5 bases, and 7 bases separated the two germline ends. The CDR3 runs 13 residues. The rearrangement joins TRBV7-8 to TRBJ1-1; D not resolved. This receptor was taken from a human donor with classical Hodgkin lymphoma. Sequencing used peripheral blood mononuclear cells (PBMCs), obtained before the fourth cycle of nivolumab. DNA for the CDR3: TGTGCCAGCAGCTTAGCGCAGTTTACTGAAGCTTTCTTT. Protein product: CASSLAQFTEAFF.